The rows below give T cell receptor beta chains drawn from one sample of a study of cytomegalovirus exposure and HLA in healthy donors. TCRdb keeps only in-frame clones here, not all; method: immunoSEQ multiplex PCR. Here the sample spans around 130,000 clones, less than 75% being singletons. The sample consisted of PBMCs. All receptors come from a middle-aged woman in good health and CMV-seropositive. The CDR3 runs from the conserved cysteine through the conserved F or W. A D gene is named only where the DNA matches it firmly. Not all rows give a size; the values are once, few, many and, for expanded clones, a class.

J gene: TRBJ2-1; V gene: TRBV5-1; D gene: .; clone size: .; CDR3 DNA: TGCGCCAGCAGCTTCAACAGGGCCATCGGGAATGAGCAGTTCTTC; CDR3 protein: CASSFNRAIGNEQFF
J gene: TRBJ2-7; V gene: TRBV6-1; D gene: TRBD1; clone size: .; CDR3 DNA: TGTGCCAGCAGCCGGGACAGGGACTACGAGCAGTACTTC; CDR3 protein: CASSRDRDYEQYF
J gene: TRBJ1-2; V gene: TRBV30; D gene: .; clone size: few; CDR3 DNA: TGTGCCTGGAGTCGCGGTGGGGGCGGCCCTAATGGCTACACCTTC; CDR3 protein: CAWSRGGGGPNGYTF
J gene: TRBJ2-6; V gene: TRBV2; D gene: TRBD1; clone size: .; CDR3 DNA: TGTGCCACCTCGGGACAGTCAATCCTGACTTTC; CDR3 protein: CATSGQSILTF
J gene: TRBJ2-7; V gene: TRBV2; D gene: .; clone size: .; CDR3 DNA: TGTGCCAGCAGTGAAAACAGAGACACCTACGAGCAGTACTTC; CDR3 protein: CASSENRDTYEQYF
J gene: TRBJ2-2; V gene: TRBV7-6; D gene: .; clone size: few; CDR3 DNA: TGTGCCAGCAGCTTAGAGTCAGGAGCACGAGGGACCGGGGAGCTGTTTTTT; CDR3 protein: CASSLESGARGTGELFF
J gene: TRBJ2-5; V gene: TRBV7-2; D gene: .; clone size: few; CDR3 DNA: TGTGCCAGCAGCTTATCTTGGGGAGAGCAGTACTTC; CDR3 protein: CASSLSWGEQYF
J gene: TRBJ1-2; V gene: TRBV7-2; D gene: TRBD1; clone size: .; CDR3 DNA: TGTGCCAGCAGCCTCGTCGCCCAGCAGGGGGCGCGTGGCTACACCTTC; CDR3 protein: CASSLVAQQGARGYTF
J gene: TRBJ2-3; V gene: TRBV27; D gene: .; clone size: few; CDR3 DNA: TGTGCCAGCAGTTCTCGCACAGATACGCAGTATTTT; CDR3 protein: CASSSRTDTQYF
J gene: TRBJ1-3; V gene: TRBV5-7; D gene: TRBD1; clone size: .; CDR3 DNA: TGTGCCAGCAGCTTGGCCGTACAGGGGAAGGGAAACACCATATATTTT; CDR3 protein: CASSLAVQGKGNTIYF
J gene: TRBJ2-2; V gene: TRBV2; D gene: .; clone size: few; CDR3 DNA: TGTGCCAGCAGTGAAGCGCTCCGGGACTACACCGGGGAGCTGTTTTTT; CDR3 protein: CASSEALRDYTGELFF
J gene: TRBJ2-2; V gene: TRBV5-4; D gene: .; clone size: few; CDR3 DNA: TGTGCCAGCAGCTTGAAAAAGGGGACCGGGGAGCTGTTTTTT; CDR3 protein: CASSLKKGTGELFF
J gene: TRBJ2-7; V gene: TRBV10-3; D gene: TRBD1; clone size: .; CDR3 DNA: TGTGCCATCAGGGCAGACGGGACAGGGTCTGGCTTGGGTTACTTC; CDR3 protein: CAIRADGTGSGLGYF
J gene: TRBJ1-5; V gene: TRBV19; D gene: TRBD1; clone size: .; CDR3 DNA: TGTGCCAGCCACCGGGACAGGGGACATGGCAATCAGCCCCAGCATTTT; CDR3 protein: CASHRDRGHGNQPQHF
J gene: TRBJ2-7; V gene: TRBV2; D gene: .; clone size: .; CDR3 DNA: TGTGCCAGCAGGTATGGACAGAGCTCCTACGAGCAGTACTTC; CDR3 protein: CASRYGQSSYEQYF
J gene: TRBJ2-5; V gene: TRBV7-6; D gene: TRBD2; clone size: .; CDR3 DNA: TGTGCCAGCAGTAAGAGACTAGCGGGAGGTTCGGAGACCCAGTACTTC; CDR3 protein: CASSKRLAGGSETQYF
J gene: TRBJ1-6; V gene: TRBV19; D gene: TRBD1; clone size: .; CDR3 DNA: TGTGCCAGTAGTATAGTAACAGGGGAGTCACCCCTCCACTTT; CDR3 protein: CASSIVTGESPLHF
J gene: TRBJ2-5; V gene: TRBV4-1; D gene: TRBD2; clone size: .; CDR3 DNA: TGCGCCAGCAGCCAAGGGGGCGGGGGGCCGAAAGAGACCCAGTACTTC; CDR3 protein: CASSQGGGGPKETQYF
J gene: TRBJ2-2; V gene: TRBV7-9; D gene: .; clone size: .; CDR3 DNA: TGTGCCAGCAGCCCAGCCAGGGCGATTAACACCGGGGAGCTGTTTTTT; CDR3 protein: CASSPARAINTGELFF
J gene: TRBJ2-7; V gene: TRBV9; D gene: .; clone size: .; CDR3 DNA: TGTGCCAGCAGCGTAGCAGGCTCCTACGAGCAGTACTTC; CDR3 protein: CASSVAGSYEQYF
J gene: TRBJ2-1; V gene: TRBV27; D gene: .; clone size: .; CDR3 DNA: TGTGCCAGCAGAGGGCAACAGGGTAATGAGCAGTTCTTC; CDR3 protein: CASRGQQGNEQFF
J gene: TRBJ2-1; V gene: TRBV7-8; D gene: TRBD1; clone size: .; CDR3 DNA: TGTGCCAGCAGCTTGGGGGGACAGGGGGCTTACAATGAGCAGTTCTTC; CDR3 protein: CASSLGGQGAYNEQFF
J gene: TRBJ2-2; V gene: TRBV5-4; D gene: TRBD1; clone size: .; CDR3 DNA: TGTGCCAGCGGCGGACAGGGAAAGAACACCGGGGAGCTGTTTTTT; CDR3 protein: CASGGQGKNTGELFF
J gene: TRBJ2-7; V gene: TRBV5-1; D gene: .; clone size: .; CDR3 DNA: TGCGCCAGCAGGTCCGACTCATACGCGGGGAGCGAGCAGTACTTC; CDR3 protein: CASRSDSYAGSEQYF
J gene: TRBJ2-7; V gene: TRBV28; D gene: .; clone size: .; CDR3 DNA: TGTGCCAGCAGTTTTGCGGCAATCAATTCCTACGAGCAGTACTTC; CDR3 protein: CASSFAAINSYEQYF
J gene: TRBJ1-1; V gene: TRBV29-1; D gene: .; clone size: .; CDR3 DNA: TGCAGCGTTGATAGTTCTTCCGGGGAAGCTTTCTTT; CDR3 protein: CSVDSSSGEAFF
J gene: TRBJ1-1; V gene: TRBV18; D gene: .; clone size: few; CDR3 DNA: TGTGCCAGCTCGACGGGGGTCGGGAACACTGAAGCTTTCTTT; CDR3 protein: CASSTGVGNTEAFF
J gene: TRBJ1-5; V gene: TRBV2; D gene: .; clone size: .; CDR3 DNA: TGTGCCAGCAGTGAATGGGGCGGGGGGCGGCAGCCCCAGCATTTT; CDR3 protein: CASSEWGGGRQPQHF
J gene: TRBJ2-2; V gene: TRBV9; D gene: TRBD2; clone size: .; CDR3 DNA: TGTGCCAGCAGCGTACTAGCGGACGTTACCGGGGAGCTGTTTTTT; CDR3 protein: CASSVLADVTGELFF
J gene: TRBJ1-2; V gene: TRBV5-6; D gene: .; clone size: .; CDR3 DNA: TGTGCCAGCAGCTTGACAGGTTCTCTCTACACCTTC; CDR3 protein: CASSLTGSLYTF
J gene: TRBJ2-7; V gene: TRBV7-2; D gene: .; clone size: .; CDR3 DNA: TGTGCCAGCAGCTCACTAGCCGCGTACTCCTACGAGCAGTACTTC; CDR3 protein: CASSSLAAYSYEQYF
J gene: TRBJ1-2; V gene: TRBV14; D gene: TRBD1; clone size: .; CDR3 DNA: TGTGCCAGCAGCCCCCCGGGACAGGGAAGAGGCTACACCTTC; CDR3 protein: CASSPPGQGRGYTF